This TCR beta chain originates from a study of shared clonotypes between healthy human individuals. Whole-study findings and limits: Only blood underwent sampling, and tissue repertoires likely differ. Compared with memory subsets, naive subsets generally had larger estimated richness.

CD45RO-negative cells were positively selected for CCR7, leaving out terminally differentiated effector memory CD45RA+ cells. Profiled with immunoSEQ multiplex PCR; TCRdb holds only in-frame clones, not every one. Found here are about 2.2 million clones, around 93% of them singletons; the top ten hold 1.5% to 2%. Concerning this clone: Antigen: not known.

V lost 7 bases and J lost 7, with 13 bases in between. Germline V gives CDR1 SQVTM, CDR2 ANQGSEA. The CDR3 has 12 residues. The TCR originated in a man aged 18 to 29 in good health. Some clones in this sample may be carry-over from other donors' samples. This chain uses TRBV29-1 with TRBJ1-4; D possibly corresponds to TRBD1 (5 bases). Material for sequencing was naive CD8+ T cells from PBMCs. The chain's CDR3 is CSATGGSEKLFF. Here the CDR3 DNA reads TGCAGCGCCACGGGGGGAAGTGAAAAACTGTTTTTT. The complete variable domain, with remaining parts taken from reference TRBV29-1 and TRBJ1-4, reads SAVISQKPSRDICQRGTSLTIQCQVDSQVTMMFWYRQQPGQSLTLIATANQGSEATYESGFVIDKFPISRPNLTFSTLTVSNMSPEDSSIYLCSATGGSEKLFFGSGTQLSVL.